Listed here are 22 T cell receptor beta chains from one sample, sequenced in a study of CD8 T cells in ankylosing spondylitis. A single record per CDR3 protein comes from TCRdb applying MiXCR to the 5' RACE reads. The repertoire holds more than 150,000 distinct CDR3 sequences, with 13% as singletons. Sequences were obtained from blood, either unsorted or a sorted T cell fraction (not recorded which). The receptors here all came from a male donor with ankylosing spondylitis or in good health (not recorded which).

This clonotype was seen more than once but under ten times. The CDR3 reads CASSRTVMTYEQYF. CDR3 in DNA: TGTGCCAGCAGCAGGACAGTGATGACCTACGAGCAGTACTTC. The J gene is TRBJ2-7, the V gene TRBV28, with a weak D call TRBD1 (6 bases). This CDR3 region has 14 residues. V shed 6 bases and J shed 2 bases, with 14 bases lying between them. The V gene's germline CDR1 is MDHEN and CDR2 SYDVKM.

The chain is built from TRBV6-1 and TRBJ1-2; 7 bases are a match to TRBD1. The CDR3 runs to 17 residues. V lost 0 bases, J lost 4 bases, and 11 bases stayed unmatched. Germline loops: CDR1 MNHNS, CDR2 SASEGT. The CDR3 DNA sequence: TGTGCCAGCAGTGAAGCGCTTCTGGGAGGGGGCGTCTATGGCTACACCTTC. This gives the protein CASSEALLGGGVYGYTF.

This sequence joins TRBV29-1 and TRBJ2-1; TRBD2 might be the D (6 bases). V lost 3 bases to trimming and J lost 15 bases, with 12 bases between them. The CDR3 spans 10 residues. Germline V lookup: CDR1 SQVTM, CDR2 ANQGSEA. The CDR3 DNA is TGCAGCGTTGATGGGGGGACGGGGTTCTTC. Amino acids: CSVDGGTGFF.

The rearrangement links TRBV5-1 to TRBJ2-7; 9 nucleotides agree with TRBD1. V shed 4 bases and J 2 bases; nucleotides not matched to a gene: 4. Looked up from germline, CDR1 is SGHRS and CDR2 is YFSETQ. CDR3 size: 14 residues. CDR3 sequence: CASSRGQGPYEQYF. CDR3 DNA: TGCGCCAGCAGCAGAGGACAGGGGCCCTACGAGCAGTACTTC.

The rearrangement uses TRBV4-1 and TRBJ1-1; D gene uncertain. The CDR3 sequence is 15 residues long. Germline V gene lookup returns CDR1 MGHRA and CDR2 YSYEKL. With 0 bases removed from V and 6 bases from J, the gap between germline ends came to 14 bases. This chain's CDR3 is CASSQDDNPWAEAFF. The CDR3 nucleotides are TGCGCCAGCAGCCAAGATGACAACCCTTGGGCTGAAGCTTTCTTT.

There are a few counts of this clonotype. The chain is built from TRBV4-2 and TRBJ2-1; TRBD2 agrees at 9 bases. The V segment lost 3 bases and the J segment 0 bases; nucleotides outside the gene matches: 6. From germline, CDR1 is LGHNA and CDR2 YNFKEQ. This CDR3 spans 17 amino acids. The DNA of the CDR3 is TGTGCCAGCAGCCAGGGTAGCGGGAGCAGCTCCTACAATGAGCAGTTCTTC. Protein product: CASSQGSGSSSYNEQFF.

J is TRBJ2-5 and V is TRBV7-9; D is unresolved. Germline V CDR1 and CDR2: SEHNR, FQNEAQ (reference sequence). Trimming took 4 bases from V and 3 from J, leaving 9 bases between them. The CDR3 contains 13 residues. The CDR3 sequence is CASSSGSKETQYF. The CDR3, as DNA: TGTGCCAGCAGCTCGGGTTCAAAAGAGACCCAGTACTTC.

This clonotype came up a few times. The V gene is TRBV12-3 or TRBV12-4, the J gene TRBJ1-2; D is unresolved. The germline V and J ends were trimmed by 1 base and 0 bases, with 6 bases remaining between them. This CDR3 has 14 residues. The CDR3, as DNA: TGTGCCAGCAGTTTAGACGGACCTAACTATGGCTACACCTTC. This gives the protein CASSLDGPNYGYTF.

This clonotype appeared many times. The chain employs TRBV6-1 and TRBJ1-1; no reliable D call. Germline V gene lookup returns CDR1 MNHNS and CDR2 SASEGT. V shed 6 bases and J shed 0 bases, with 8 bases lying between them. This CDR3 is 13 amino acids long. The CDR3, as DNA: TGTGCCAGCAGCCCGTTAATGAACACTGAAGCTTTCTTT. Amino acids: CASSPLMNTEAFF.

The sample holds a few counts of this clonotype. CDR3 DNA: TGCGCCAGCAGCCAGGGACTCACCGGGACGCTAGGAGCTTTCTTT. As protein: CASSQGLTGTLGAFF. The V call is TRBV4-1, the J call TRBJ1-1; possible D gene TRBD1, 5 bases. With 3 bases removed from V and 10 bases from J, the gap between germline ends came to 21 bases. Germline CDR1 and CDR2: MGHRA and YSYEKL. This CDR3 comprises 15 residues.

In this sample, this clonotype turned up a few times. The genes are TRBV12-3 or TRBV12-4 and TRBJ1-1, with unresolved D. V lost 7 bases to trimming and J lost 7 bases, with 13 bases between them. This CDR3 spans 12 amino acids. The CDR3 reads CASTQGRVEAFF. In DNA form, the CDR3 reads TGTGCCAGCACCCAAGGTAGGGTTGAAGCTTTCTTT.

This clonotype was recorded many times. The V gene is TRBV6-4, the J gene TRBJ2-2; 10 bases are a match to TRBD1. V gave up 6 bases and J gave up 1 base; unmatched junction bases: 8. CDR1 is MRHNA, CDR2 SNTAGT, per germline. This CDR3 region has 17 residues. DNA of the CDR3: TGTGCCAGCAGCGAACTGGGACAGGGGCGGAACACCGGGGAGCTGTTTTTT. Protein product: CASSELGQGRNTGELFF.

This clonotype has at least ten counts. The chain recombines TRBV5-1 with TRBJ2-1; TRBD1 matches at 7 bases. This CDR3 is built from 19 residues. V shed 4 bases, J shed 5 bases, and the junction held 21 bases outside the gene matches. Germline values: CDR1 SGHRS, CDR2 YFSETQ. The CDR3 spells CASSRTGFPLLSLNNEQFF. The CDR3 DNA follows: TGCGCCAGCAGCAGGACAGGTTTTCCTCTACTTTCATTAAACAATGAGCAGTTCTTC.

In this sample, this clonotype turned up a few times. V is TRBV5-1 and J is TRBJ1-1; D not certain. The germline gives CDR1 SGHRS, CDR2 YFSETQ. V lost 0 bases and J 5 bases, leaving 11 bases between the germline ends. The CDR3 is 14 residues long. The CDR3 bases are TGCGCCAGCAGCTTGGGATTCAGTCGGACTGAAGCTTTCTTT. This codes for CASSLGFSRTEAFF.

This clonotype has a handful of counts. The V and J genes are TRBV9 and TRBJ2-1, with 9 bases identical to TRBD2. The CDR3 contains 15 residues. CDR1 is SGDLS, CDR2 YYNGEE, per germline. Germline trimming cut 3 bases from V and 0 bases from J; bases unmatched to any gene: 1. The CDR3: CASSGGGASYNEQFF. CDR3 bases: TGTGCCAGCAGCGGCGGGGGGGCCTCCTACAATGAGCAGTTCTTC.

This clonotype was counted many times. The chain couples TRBV2 to TRBJ2-1; perhaps TRBD1 as D (6 bases). V lost 8 bases and J lost 0, with 11 bases in between. The CDR3 length is 14 residues. Germline V CDR1 and CDR2: SNHLY, FYNNEI. The CDR3: CASEGRGSYNEQFF. For the CDR3, the DNA is TGTGCCAGCGAGGGCAGGGGCTCCTACAATGAGCAGTTCTTC.

This rearrangement joins TRBV7-2 to TRBJ2-7; 7 bases agree with TRBD1. The V gene end was trimmed by 3 bases and the J gene end by 0 bases; junction bases not matched to a gene: 11. Germline CDR1 reads SGHTA; CDR2 reads FQGNSA. The CDR3 is 17 amino acids. The CDR3 region has the DNA TGTGCCAGCAGCTTCCCCGCCGGGACAGCGAGCTCCTACGAGCAGTACTTC. This codes for CASSFPAGTASSYEQYF.

This clonotype was recorded once. This chain connects TRBV2 to TRBJ2-6; D assignment may be TRBD1 or TRBD2 (5 bases each). The CDR3 is 16 amino acids. Between the trimmed V and J ends, which lost 11 bases and 2 bases, there was a span of 19 bases. In germline, CDR1 is SNHLY, CDR2 FYNNEI. Written as DNA, the CDR3 is TGTGCCGGCGAGGGCAGGGATAAACCTGGGGCCAACGTCCTGACTTTC. Its translation: CAGEGRDKPGANVLTF.

The chain joins TRBV7-9 to TRBJ2-3; D is possibly TRBD1 or TRBD2 (5 bases each). The CDR3 has 12 amino acids. Deletions cut 9 bases from V and 6 bases from J, with 13 bases between. Germline CDR1 is SEHNR and CDR2 is FQNEAQ (reference sequence). This chain's CDR3 is CARTQWGDTQYF. The CDR3 DNA reads as TGTGCCAGAACCCAATGGGGGGATACGCAGTATTTT.

In the case of this clonotype: An end of the junction differs from the germline gene, which may be a read error. The chain uses TRBV7-2 and TRBJ2-7; no definite D call. The CDR3 runs to 8 residues. Germline lookup yields CDR1 SGHTA and CDR2 FQGNSA. The CDR3 sequence: CASSLGEF. CDR3 sequence (DNA): TGTGCCAGCAGCCTAGGTGAATTC.

This clonotype was observed a handful of times. The V and J genes are TRBV4-1 and TRBJ2-3; D possibly corresponds to TRBD1 (5 bases). The CDR3 runs to 14 residues. Deletions cut 4 bases from V and 4 bases from J, with 12 bases between. Germline V gene data show CDR1 as MGHRA and CDR2 as YSYEKL. The CDR3 is CASSPAPRADTQYF. In nucleotides, the CDR3 is TGCGCCAGCAGCCCAGCCCCCAGGGCAGATACGCAGTATTTT.

The chain joins TRBV29-1 to TRBJ1-1, with 11 bases fitting TRBD1. Trimming took 5 bases from V and 6 from J; bases not matched to a gene: 11. The CDR3 loop spans 15 amino acids. Germline-derived CDR1 and CDR2 are SQVTM and ANQGSEA. The CDR3 DNA reads as TGCAGCGTTCAGTGGACAGGGGGCTACTGGTCTGAAGCTTTCTTT. It codes for CSVQWTGGYWSEAFF. Full variable domain (missing parts from reference TRBV29-1 and TRBJ1-1): SAVISQKPSRDICQRGTSLTIQCQVDSQVTMMFWYRQQPGQSLTLIATANQGSEATYESGFVIDKFPISRPNLTFSTLTVSNMSPEDSSIYLCSVQWTGGYWSEAFFGQGTRLTVV.